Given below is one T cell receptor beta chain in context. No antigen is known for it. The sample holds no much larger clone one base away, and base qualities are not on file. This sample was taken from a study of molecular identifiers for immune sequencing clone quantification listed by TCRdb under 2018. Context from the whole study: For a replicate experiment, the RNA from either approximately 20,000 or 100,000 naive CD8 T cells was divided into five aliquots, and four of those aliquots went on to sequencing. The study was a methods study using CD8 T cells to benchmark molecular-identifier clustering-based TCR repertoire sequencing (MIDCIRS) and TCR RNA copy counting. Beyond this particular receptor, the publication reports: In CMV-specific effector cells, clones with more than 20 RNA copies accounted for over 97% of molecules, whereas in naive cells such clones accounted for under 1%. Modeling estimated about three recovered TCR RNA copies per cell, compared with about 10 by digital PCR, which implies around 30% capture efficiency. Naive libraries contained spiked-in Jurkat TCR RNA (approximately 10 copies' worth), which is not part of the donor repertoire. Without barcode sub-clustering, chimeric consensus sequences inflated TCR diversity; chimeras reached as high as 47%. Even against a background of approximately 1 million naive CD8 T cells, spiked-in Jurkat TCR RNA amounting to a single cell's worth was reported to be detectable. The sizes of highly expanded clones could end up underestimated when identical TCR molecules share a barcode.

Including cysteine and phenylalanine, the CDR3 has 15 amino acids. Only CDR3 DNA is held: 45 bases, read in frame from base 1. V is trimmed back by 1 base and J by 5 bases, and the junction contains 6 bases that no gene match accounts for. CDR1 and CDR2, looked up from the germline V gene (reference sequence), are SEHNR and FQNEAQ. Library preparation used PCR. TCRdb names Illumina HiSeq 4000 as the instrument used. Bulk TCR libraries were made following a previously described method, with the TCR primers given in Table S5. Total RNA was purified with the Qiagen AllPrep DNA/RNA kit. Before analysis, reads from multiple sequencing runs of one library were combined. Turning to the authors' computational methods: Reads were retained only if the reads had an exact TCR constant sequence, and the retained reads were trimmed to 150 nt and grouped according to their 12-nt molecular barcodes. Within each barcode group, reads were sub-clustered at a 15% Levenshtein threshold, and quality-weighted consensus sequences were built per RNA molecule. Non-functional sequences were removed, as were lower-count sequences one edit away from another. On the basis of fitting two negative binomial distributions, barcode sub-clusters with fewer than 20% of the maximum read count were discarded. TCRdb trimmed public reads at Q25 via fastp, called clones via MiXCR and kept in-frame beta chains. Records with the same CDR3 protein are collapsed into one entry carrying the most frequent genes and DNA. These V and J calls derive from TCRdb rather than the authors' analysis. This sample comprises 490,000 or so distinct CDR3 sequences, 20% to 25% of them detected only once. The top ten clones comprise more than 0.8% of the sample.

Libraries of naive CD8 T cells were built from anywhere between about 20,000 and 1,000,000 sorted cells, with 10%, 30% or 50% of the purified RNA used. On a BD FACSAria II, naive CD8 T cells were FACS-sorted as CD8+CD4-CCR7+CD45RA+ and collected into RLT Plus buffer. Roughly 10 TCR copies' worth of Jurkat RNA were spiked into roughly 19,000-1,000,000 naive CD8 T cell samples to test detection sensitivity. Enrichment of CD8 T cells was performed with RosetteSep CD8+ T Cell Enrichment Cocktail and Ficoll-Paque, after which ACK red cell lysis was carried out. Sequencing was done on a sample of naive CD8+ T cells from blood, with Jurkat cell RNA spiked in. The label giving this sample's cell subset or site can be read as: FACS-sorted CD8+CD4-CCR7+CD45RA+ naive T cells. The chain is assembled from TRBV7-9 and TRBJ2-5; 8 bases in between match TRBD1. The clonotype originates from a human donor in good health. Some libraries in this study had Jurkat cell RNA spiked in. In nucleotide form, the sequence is TGTGCCAGCAGCTTAGGCCCAGGGGGCGGCGAGACCCAGTACTTC. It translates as CASSLGPGGGETQYF.